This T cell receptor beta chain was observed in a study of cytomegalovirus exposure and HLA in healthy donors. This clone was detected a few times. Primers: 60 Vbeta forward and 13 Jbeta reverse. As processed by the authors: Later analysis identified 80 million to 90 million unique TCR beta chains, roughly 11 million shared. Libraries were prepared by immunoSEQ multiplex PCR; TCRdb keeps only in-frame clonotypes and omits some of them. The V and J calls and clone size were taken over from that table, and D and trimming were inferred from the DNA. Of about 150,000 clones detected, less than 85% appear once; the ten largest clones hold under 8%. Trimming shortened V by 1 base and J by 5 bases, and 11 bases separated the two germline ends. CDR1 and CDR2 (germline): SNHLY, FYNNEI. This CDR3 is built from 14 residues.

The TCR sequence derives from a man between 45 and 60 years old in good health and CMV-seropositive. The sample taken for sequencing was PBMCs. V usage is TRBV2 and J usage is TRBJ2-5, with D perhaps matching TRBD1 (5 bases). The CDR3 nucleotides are TGTGCCAGCAGTGAAGTCCCAGGGTACGAGACCCAGTACTTC. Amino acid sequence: CASSEVPGYETQYF.